Presented here are 10 T cell receptor beta chains from one specimen sequenced in a study of blood T cell repertoires in COVID-19. TCRdb keeps only in-frame clones here, not all; method: immunoSEQ multiplex PCR. In the table there are approximately 280,000 clones, 86% of which are singletons. Sequencing input: peripheral blood. The receptors originated from a woman aged 25 to 39 who had recovered from COVID-19.

The chain employs TRBV6-5 and TRBJ2-6; 7 bases are shared with TRBD1. Germline CDR1 is MNHEY and CDR2 is SVGAGI. J lost 2 bases, V lost 5 bases, and 3 bases had no gene match. This CDR3 region has 15 residues. CDR3: CASSRGGAGANVLTF. The CDR3 DNA reads as TGTGCCAGCAGTCGAGGGGGCGCTGGGGCCAACGTCCTGACTTTC.

The chain combines TRBV19 with TRBJ2-5; 8 nucleotides match TRBD1. Trimming took 4 bases from V and 4 from J; bases not matched to a gene: 8. Germline CDR1 reads LNHDA; CDR2 reads SQIVND (reference sequence). CDR3 length: 15 amino acids. CDR3 nucleotide sequence: TGTGCCAGTAGTACCCCTTCAGGGGGCTCAGAGACCCAGTACTTC. This translates into CASSTPSGGSETQYF.

CDR3 sequence (DNA): TGTGCCAGCTTACTAGGGGCGGGAGTGAACACTGAAGCTTTCTTT. It specifies CASLLGAGVNTEAFF. The rearrangement uses TRBV6-5 and TRBJ1-1, with a possible D match to TRBD1 (5 bases). Germline V lookup: CDR1 MNHEY, CDR2 SVGAGI. The CDR3 consists of 15 residues. With 8 bases removed from V and 0 bases from J, the gap between germline ends came to 16 bases.

The chain couples TRBV7-9 to TRBJ2-1; D is unclear. The germline V and J ends were trimmed by 2 bases and 6 bases, with 11 bases remaining between them. This CDR3 is 14 amino acids long. From germline, CDR1 is SEHNR and CDR2 FQNEAQ (reference sequence). CDR3 bases: TGTGCCAGCAGCTTAACCCTGACGGGCAATGAGCAGTTCTTC. It codes for CASSLTLTGNEQFF.

This sequence joins TRBV29-1 and TRBJ2-3; 12 nucleotides line up with TRBD2. After removal of 7 bases from V and 4 bases from J, the junction contained 3 bases not matched to a gene. This CDR3 region has 13 residues. Germline CDR1 SQVTM, CDR2 ANQGSEA. CDR3 DNA: TGCAGCGGACGACTAGCGGGAGCAGATACGCAGTATTTT. Translation gives CSGRLAGADTQYF.

This chain connects TRBV3-1 (or the pseudogene TRBV3-2) to TRBJ1-5; D gene unclear. The CDR3 length is 16 residues. Trimming cost V 1 base and J 0 bases, with 10 bases left between them. Germline V lookup: CDR1 LGHDT, CDR2 YNNKEL (reference sequence). CDR3 residues: CASSQGGGDSNQPQHF. In nucleotides, the CDR3 is TGTGCCAGCAGCCAAGGCGGCGGAGATAGCAATCAGCCCCAGCATTTT.

V usage is TRBV6-5 and J usage is TRBJ1-1; TRBD1 is a possible D gene (5 bases). The V and J ends lost 8 bases and 4 bases respectively, with 8 bases between them. Germline V CDR1 and CDR2: MNHEY, SVGAGI. The CDR3 totals 11 residues. CDR3 nucleotides: TGTGCCAGCTGCCAGGGCACTGAAGCTTTCTTT. This gives the protein CASCQGTEAFF.

The sample holds one count of this clone. The chain links TRBV27 to TRBJ1-6; D might be TRBD1 (5 bases). CDR3 size: 14 residues. CDR1 and CDR2 from the germline V gene are MNHEY and SMNVEV (reference sequence). V shed 5 bases and J shed 9 bases, with 14 bases lying between them. CDR3 sequence (DNA): TGTGCCAGCAGTCCCCAGGGAGGTAGTTCACCCCTCCACTTT. It is translated as CASSPQGGSSPLHF.

V and J are TRBV5-6 and TRBJ2-7; 11 positions match TRBD2. With V trimmed by 4 bases and J by 0 bases, 3 bases remained unmatched. Germline lookup yields CDR1 SGHDT and CDR2 YYEEEE. This CDR3 has 15 residues. The CDR3 is CASSILAGGSYEQYF. As DNA, the CDR3 is TGTGCCAGCAGCATTCTAGCGGGAGGCTCCTACGAGCAGTACTTC. Full variable domain (missing parts from reference TRBV5-6 and TRBJ2-7): DAGVTQSPTHLIKTRGQQVTLRCSPKSGHDTVSWYQQALGQGPQFIFQYYEEEERQRGNFPDRFSGHQFPNYSSELNVNALLLGDSALYLCASSILAGGSYEQYFGPGTRLTVT.

V is TRBV6-5 and J is TRBJ2-7; 11 positions match TRBD1. The CDR3 is 15 amino acids. Germline values: CDR1 MNHEY, CDR2 SVGAGI. With V trimmed by 2 bases and J by 3 bases, 3 bases remained unmatched. The CDR3 region has the DNA TGTGCCAGCAGTTACCGCGGGACAGGGGGCTACGAGCAGTACTTC. Protein sequence: CASSYRGTGGYEQYF.